This TCR beta chain appears in the sequencing data of a study of T cells in women clearing cervical HPV infection. At the level of the study: No precancer developed; the control's incident HPV16 infection cleared within 12 months. Case blood was drawn when the lesion was first found; control blood after infection became undetectable. Whole-study findings and limits: CIN3+ cases had significantly higher TCR repertoire richness than controls, but evenness did not differ.

On this clone itself: Its antigen remains unidentified. The CDR3 end falls 3 residues outside the read, so it is completed with the germline J gene.

Germline V gene sequence: CDR1 KGHSH, CDR2 LQKENI. The CDR3 has 16 residues. Generated by immunoSEQ multiplex PCR, the TCRdb table keeps only in-frame clones and is missing some. There are tens of thousands of clones in the sample, with approximately 24% held by the top ten. Sequenced material: blood buffy coat. The source of this sequence is a woman aged 18 to 75 with a cervical HPV16 infection that either progressed to CIN3+ or cleared (not recorded which). The V and J genes are TRBV18 and TRBJ1-2; D is unclear. Partial CDR3 DNA: TGTGCCAGCTCACCAAGCCTTAAAGTAACCACCTACGAC. It specifies CASSPSLKVTTYD. The CDR3 reads in full as CASSPSLKVTTYDYTF.